This T cell receptor beta chain originates from a study of blood T cell repertoires in COVID-19. Study-wide background: Material from acute and convalescent COVID-19 was sourced from the United States, Italy and Spain.

Trimming took off 0 bases at V and 0 bases at J, with 10 bases between the two ends. CDR1 and CDR2 from the germline V gene are MNHEY and SVGAGI. The CDR3 totals 16 residues. Authors' processing steps: Counts of nucleated cells, estimated from reference gene primer amplification, were obtained. Clones were sequenced by immunoSEQ multiplex PCR, and TCRdb holds only the in-frame ones, with some missing. V and J calls and clone size are copied from that table; D and trimming were computed from the DNA. The table shows roughly 300,000 clones, with approximately 92% occurring only once. Sequencing input: peripheral blood. The genes are TRBV6-5 and TRBJ2-3; no definite D call. The clonotype originates from a woman between 25 and 40 years old with COVID-19, enrolled during active disease. The chain's CDR3 is CASSYSRFSSTDTQYF. CDR3 DNA: TGTGCCAGCAGTTACTCGCGATTCTCTAGCACAGATACGCAGTATTTT.